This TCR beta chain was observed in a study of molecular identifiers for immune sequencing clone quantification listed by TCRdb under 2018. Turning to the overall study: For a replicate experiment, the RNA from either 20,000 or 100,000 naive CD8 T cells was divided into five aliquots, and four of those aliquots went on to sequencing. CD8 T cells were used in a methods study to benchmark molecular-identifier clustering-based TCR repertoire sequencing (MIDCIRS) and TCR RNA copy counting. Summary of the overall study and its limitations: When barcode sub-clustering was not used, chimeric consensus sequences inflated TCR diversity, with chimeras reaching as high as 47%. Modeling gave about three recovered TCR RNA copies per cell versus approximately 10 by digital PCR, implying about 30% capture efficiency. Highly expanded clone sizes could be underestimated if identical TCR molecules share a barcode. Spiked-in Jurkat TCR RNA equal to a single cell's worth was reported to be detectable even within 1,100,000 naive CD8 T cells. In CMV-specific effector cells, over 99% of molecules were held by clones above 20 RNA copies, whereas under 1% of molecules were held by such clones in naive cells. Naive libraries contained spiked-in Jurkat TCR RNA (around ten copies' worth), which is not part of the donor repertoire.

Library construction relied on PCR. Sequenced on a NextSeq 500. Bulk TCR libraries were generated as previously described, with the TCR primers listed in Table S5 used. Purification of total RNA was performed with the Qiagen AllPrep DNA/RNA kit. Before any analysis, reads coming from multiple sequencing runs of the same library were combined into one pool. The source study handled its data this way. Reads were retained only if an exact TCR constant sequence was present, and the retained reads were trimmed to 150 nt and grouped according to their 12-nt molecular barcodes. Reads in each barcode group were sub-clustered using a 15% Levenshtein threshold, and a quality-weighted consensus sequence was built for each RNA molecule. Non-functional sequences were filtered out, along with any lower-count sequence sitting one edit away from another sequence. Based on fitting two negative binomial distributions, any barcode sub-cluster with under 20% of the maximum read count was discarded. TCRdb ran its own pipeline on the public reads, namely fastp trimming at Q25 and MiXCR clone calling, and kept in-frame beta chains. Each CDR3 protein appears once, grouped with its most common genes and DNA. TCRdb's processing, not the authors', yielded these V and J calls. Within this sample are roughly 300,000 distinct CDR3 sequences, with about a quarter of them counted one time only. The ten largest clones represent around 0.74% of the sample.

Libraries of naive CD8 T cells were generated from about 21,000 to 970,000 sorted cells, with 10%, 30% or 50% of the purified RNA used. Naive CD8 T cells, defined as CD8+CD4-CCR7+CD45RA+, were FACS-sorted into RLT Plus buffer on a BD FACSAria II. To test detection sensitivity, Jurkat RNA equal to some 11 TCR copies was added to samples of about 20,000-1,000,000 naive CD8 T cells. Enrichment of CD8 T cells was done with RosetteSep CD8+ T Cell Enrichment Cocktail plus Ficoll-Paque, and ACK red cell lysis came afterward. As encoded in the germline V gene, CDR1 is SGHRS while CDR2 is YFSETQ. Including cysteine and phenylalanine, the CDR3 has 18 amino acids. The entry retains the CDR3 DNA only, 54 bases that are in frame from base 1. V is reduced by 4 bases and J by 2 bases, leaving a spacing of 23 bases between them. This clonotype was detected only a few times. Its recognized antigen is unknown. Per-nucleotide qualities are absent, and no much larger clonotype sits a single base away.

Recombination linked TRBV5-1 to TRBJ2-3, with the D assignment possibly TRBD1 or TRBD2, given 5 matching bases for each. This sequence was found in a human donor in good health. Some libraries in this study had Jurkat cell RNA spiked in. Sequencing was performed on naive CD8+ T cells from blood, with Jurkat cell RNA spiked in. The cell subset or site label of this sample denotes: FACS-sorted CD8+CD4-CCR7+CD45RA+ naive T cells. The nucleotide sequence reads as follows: TGCGCCAGCAGCCTGAAGCTCCGGGGCTACCAATACACAGATACGCAGTATTTT. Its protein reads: CASSLKLRGYQYTDTQYF.